A selection of T cell receptor beta chains follows, all from one sample in a study of shared T cell receptors in the human thymus. TCRdb keeps only in-frame clones here, not all; method: immunoSEQ multiplex PCR. The repertoire holds under 450,000 clones, with approximately 95% as singletons. Sequenced: thymocytes. These receptors were obtained from a human donor. Each CDR3 is given with its conserved first and last residue. D genes are given only for firm matches.

V: TRBV15; D: NA; CDR3: CATSGWGREVEETQYF
V: TRBV30; D: NA; CDR3: CARRDSRSSYNSPLHF
V: TRBV4-1; D: NA; CDR3: CASSQEGGPRLQETQYF
V: TRBV7-9; D: NA; CDR3: CASSPQRRAARNQPQHF
V: TRBV6-1; D: TRBD1; CDR3: CASSEAQKQGMGETQYF
V: TRBV6-1; D: TRBD1; CDR3: CAVPTGAVGSEQFF
V: TRBV11-2; D: NA; CDR3: CASSLPGSKYF
V: TRBV11-2; D: TRBD1; CDR3: CASSLEDRGNNEQYF
V: TRBV6-1; D: TRBD2; CDR3: CAMGTSGRNEQFF
V: TRBV10-3; D: TRBD2; CDR3: CATGGEASGAQYF
V: TRBV4-2; D: NA; CDR3: CASSQTPPGPGGYGYTF
V: TRBV9; D: TRBD2; CDR3: CASSPLADPSGRGTGELFF
V: TRBV28; D: NA; CDR3: CASSPTVSSYEQYF
V: TRBV5-4; D: NA; CDR3: CASSFGSSGPYEQYF
V: TRBV7-2; D: NA; CDR3: CASSPQRQSTFPGELFF
V: TRBV5-1; D: NA; CDR3: CASSPRLRTDTQYF
V: TRBV4-3; D: TRBD2; CDR3: CASSQGVSLAGVDEQFF
V: TRBV7-9; D: TRBD2; CDR3: CASSLGGTRYF
V: TRBV30; D: NA; CDR3: CAWSLGERETQYF
V: TRBV28; D: NA; CDR3: CASSLGDYGYTF
V: TRBV28; D: TRBD2; CDR3: CASSLPLAGGPGGTDTQYF
V: TRBV6-5; D: NA; CDR3: CASTPRGGQETQYF
V: TRBV6-1; D: TRBD2; CDR3: CASSEARLAPGSYNEQFF
V: TRBV28; D: NA; CDR3: CASKNSGALTEAFF
V: TRBV27; D: NA; CDR3: CASSLGTDTGELFF
V: TRBV11-2; D: TRBD1; CDR3: CASSLDVTGENEQFF
V: TRBV27; D: NA; CDR3: CASSLSENEQFF
V: TRBV4-1; D: NA; CDR3: CASSQRWHRDPEYYEQYF
V: TRBV2; D: NA; CDR3: CARPGPSLQYF
V: TRBV7-2; D: TRBD1; CDR3: CASRPGQASGNTIYF
V: TRBV15; D: NA; CDR3: CATSTLSLQGKDEQYF
V: TRBV6-5; D: NA; CDR3: CASSYEAVGPGELFF
V: TRBV5-4; D: NA; CDR3: CASSLVGQGLSGANVLTF
V: TRBV6-5; D: NA; CDR3: CASKKPEVTEQYF
V: TRBV18; D: TRBD2; CDR3: CASSPSMGEGPYEQYF
V: TRBV11-2; D: NA; CDR3: CASSLEFPASPPYEQYF
V: TRBV11-3; D: NA; CDR3: CASSFTQEYSGNTIYF
V: TRBV27; D: NA; CDR3: CASSSPVNEAFF
V: TRBV27; D: NA; CDR3: CASSFAYRDQMADTQYF
V: TRBV28; D: NA; CDR3: CASGQNPGSYLSGYTF
V: TRBV18; D: NA; CDR3: CASSPLRQGLDEQFF
V: TRBV6-5; D: NA; CDR3: CASSHWGPSYNEQFF
V: TRBV28; D: NA; CDR3: CASSPRTGTYNEQFF
V: TRBV6-5; D: NA; CDR3: CASRGQTITDTQYF
V: TRBV7-6; D: TRBD2; CDR3: CASSPRTSGRSYNEQFF
V: TRBV28; D: NA; CDR3: CASSLSGRVELYSELFF